This TCR beta chain was found in a study of identical twins. Regarding the study as a whole: Compared with unrelated sharing, twin-shared out-of-frame alpha sequences had more low-probability sequences.

This clonotype appeared a few times. Its specificity is not known. This CDR3 comprises 16 residues. Trimming shortened V by 1 base and J by 6 bases, and 17 bases separated the two germline ends. Germline V lookup: CDR1 MNHEY, CDR2 SMNVEV (reference sequence). TCRdb re-called the 5' RACE reads through MiXCR, storing one row per CDR3 protein. The sample has 500,000 to 700,000 distinct CDR3 sequences; roughly 6.6% are singletons. The sample was also linked to a second study, of yellow fever vaccine responses in identical twins.

This receptor was taken from a woman in her late teens or twenties in good health. The rearrangement uses TRBV27 and TRBJ2-3, with a tentative D call TRBD2 (5 bases). The specimen was PBMCs. The CDR3 DNA reads TGTGCCAGCAGTTTATTGTATCGAGGGCCGGGGGATACGCAGTATTTT. Translating it yields CASSLLYRGPGDTQYF.